The entry below describes one TCR beta chain. Its antigen is unknown. No base quality information exists; no much larger clone differs at one position. The cohort comprised 710 or so healthy bone marrow donors. Cohort members were all nominally healthy when sampled, although unrecorded immune exposures were likely present. The donor tested CMV seronegative, placing the donor among the 350 to 400 seronegative members of the cohort. A peripheral blood sample was collected from each donor, and TCR beta sequencing was performed on peripheral blood mononuclear cells. The Qiagen DNeasy Blood Extraction Kit was used to extract genomic DNA from the blood cell samples. This record comes from a study of cytomegalovirus exposure and HLA in healthy donors (dated by TCRdb to about 2017). Regarding the research as a whole: According to an earlier analysis of several hundred of the donors, some 180 million T cells yielded roughly 110 million unique TCR beta sequences and approximately 280 Gb of sequence data. The study profiled the T cell repertoires of under 700 subjects by immunosequencing and related them to cytomegalovirus serostatus. An early release covering roughly 580 HLA-typed donors comprised about 300 gigabases of sequencing data and around 80 million unique TCR sequences. Class I and class II HLA loci were covered by the typing at four-digit resolution. Alongside the repertoire data, information on donor age, sex, ethnicity and CMV serostatus was compiled. The genetic ancestry cluster associated with self-reported Caucasian donors included about four fifths of the 350 to 500 genotyped donors. The aim of the study was to test whether cataloging public T cell receptors could identify signatures of past pathogen exposure. All discovery cohort repertoires had been generated on a single sequencing platform. Among under 450 genotyped donors of the cohort, an average of about 240,000 unique TCR beta nucleotide sequences were sequenced per donor, about a sixth of them non-productive. In an earlier analysis of about 590 of the donors, high-throughput TCR beta sequencing was used to judge whether each TCR beta V gene segment behaved as functional or pseudogenic. A later genetic analysis used genome-wide SNP genotypes for about 65% of the 666 donors, treating that subset as a discovery cohort. In a later analysis, previously published TCR beta repertoires from 500 to 750 donors were re-analyzed and high-resolution HLA genotyping was added so that TCR occurrence patterns could be studied. Rather than drawing on any new phenotypic data, the later analysis identified candidate immune exposures from TCR beta sequences and the way those sequences occurred across donors. Four or five DR-DQ haplotypes were handled as single units for association and clustering because linkage in the cohort was strong. The number of typed donors differed by locus: about 620-640 for A, B, C, DRB1 and DQB1; approximately 530 for DQA1; fewer than 610 for DPA1; and around 470 for DPB1. A separate validation cohort of over 95 different subjects was used in addition to the roughly 640-subject first cohort. To predict cytomegalovirus infection status, the study combined high-throughput TCR immunosequencing, statistical association of individual TCRs with disease status, and machine learning. Points the paper makes about the study in general: Because counts were too low, about 17 rarely observed V segments, including chromosome 9 orphons, were excluded from the earlier analysis of some 590 of the donors. In a later analysis, several top co-occurrence clusters were reported to appear linked to parvovirus B19, influenza, CMV and Epstein-Barr virus. Linkage disequilibrium might explain the correlated functional status among segregating V segments, but an unknown experimental factor could not be ruled out. Some IMGT-functional V segments, including TRBV6-2 and TRBV6-3, could not be told apart with the 87-base-pair reads, so those segments were excluded. In vitro tests confirmed that a few of the cytomegalovirus-associated TCR beta chains recognize cytomegalovirus antigens. Compared with the approximately 710-donor mean, donors in an Asian-associated ancestry cluster had fewer N-insertions in productive TCRs, according to a later genetic analysis. A further reported finding was that TCR beta sequences accurately predicted the HLA-A and HLA-B alleles for most subjects in the first cohort. Specific HLA alleles were associated with 15,000 to 20,000 TCR beta sequences at a false discovery rate of 0.05 in a later analysis. The study gave a list of around 170 TCR beta chains associated with cytomegalovirus. A later analysis found that TCR association rates varied across HLA loci, with DRB1 alleles showing the most associated TCRs and HLA-C alleles the fewest. Only TCR beta chains were sequenced in this cohort, and the absence of alpha or paired-chain data limited detectable features. Assigning TCR associations to individual alleles was difficult when HLA alleles, especially DR and DQ, strongly co-occurred. Broadly in line with IMGT annotations, most TCR beta V segments showed up in productive rearrangements about 87% or about 30% of the time in an earlier analysis of several hundred of the donors. A cluster of highly shared sequence variants was judged likely to be a technical artifact of the sequencing pipeline. The presence/absence analyses assumed that sequencing depth was roughly uniform across donors, and that assumption may not be true. In a later analysis, HLA-associated TCR beta chains were found to be more clonally expanded and to have lower generation probabilities than equally common non-associated chains. In a later analysis, most CMV-associated TCR beta chains were found to appear HLA-restricted, with HLA associations seemingly driven largely by CMV exposure. Most TCR sequences were observed very rarely across donors, whereas some public TCRs were present in many individuals. Cytomegalovirus status was reported to be diagnosed by the classifier with high specificity and sensitivity in both the original and validation cohorts. For the cohort, immune exposure information was limited to CMV serostatus. V-gene and J-gene trimming of TCR beta chains was associated with a missense DCLRE1C variant in a later genetic analysis, and the association was replicated in an independent cohort. Because HLA typing was missing for some donors at each locus, association tests included only the typed subset. The authors suggested that the approach could potentially be generalized to other disease states and immunological phenotypes.

The method was the immunoSEQ multiplex PCR assay. For the multiplex PCR, a mixture combining 60 forward primers for TCR Vbeta segments and 13 reverse primers for TCR Jbeta segments was used. The CDR3 region of rearranged TCR beta genes was amplified from genomic DNA with a multiplex PCR assay. On the Illumina HiSeq System, the amplified TCR beta libraries were sequenced as 87-base-pair reads. Per the source publication's procedure: A later analysis tallied roughly 76 million unique TCR beta chains across the 640 or so repertoires, and about 10 million of those chains were shared by two or more donors. Raw reads were error-corrected and collapsed into unique sequences by a nearest-neighbor algorithm in which closely related sequences were merged to remove PCR and sequencing errors. V, D and J gene segments were assigned by aligning CDR3 sequences to IMGT reference sequences. Each retained sequence needed at least a six-nucleotide match to both a V gene segment and a J gene segment. Rearrangements were classified as productive when the CDR3 lacked stop codons and remained in frame with V and J, and all other rearrangements were classified as non-productive. CDR3 was defined by IMGT convention, running from the second conserved V-encoded cysteine to the conserved J-encoded phenylalanine. The earlier analysis of some 550 of the donors excluded any sequence lacking an unambiguous match to a single V gene segment. An earlier analysis of fewer than 650 of the donors classified V segments as functional when productive rearrangements were above 56.7% and as segregating when the standard deviation between donors was above 5%. A statistical classification framework was developed to diagnose cytomegalovirus status using the catalog of TCR beta chain sequences. In a later analysis, TCR nucleotide sequences were compared against IMGT/GENE-DB human TR gene sequences so that V and J genes could be assigned. In a later analysis, CDR3 sequences and most-parsimonious VDJ recombination scenarios were assigned using the TCRdist pipeline. In a later analysis, each TCR beta chain was defined by its CDR3 amino acid sequence together with its V-gene family, and reads without a unique V-gene family were excluded. In a later analysis, a few hundred highly shared, low-generation-probability nucleotide sequences were removed to address suspected cross-contamination and a sequencing artifact. For each public chain, a later analysis derived a clonal expansion index from normalized ranks of inferred template counts within each repertoire. A later analysis computed generation probabilities with a VDJ recombination model fitted to out-of-frame rearrangements, and checked the results against IGoR. Hypergeometric tests were used in a later analysis to score TCR-TCR, TCR-HLA and TCR-CMV co-occurrence, with a repertoire-size bias correction applied to the TCR pairs. To estimate false discovery rates, a later analysis permuted the HLA or CMV assignments 20 times. In a later analysis, co-occurring TCRs were grouped using DBSCAN, with TCRdist sequence similarity added in when clustering inside HLA-allele-positive subsets. For co-occurrence clustering, repertoires with fewer than 30,000 or more than 120,000 public chains were excluded, along with roughly 5 repertoires with anomalous nucleotide sharing. TCRdb mirrors the immuneACCESS table, restricted to in-frame sequences. Some clones are absent from its copies; in checked studies, under half trace to an unresolved V gene, and the reason for the others is unknown. From that table come the V and J calls and clone size; the DNA was used to work out D and trimming. The table for this sample lists hundreds of thousands of clones; about 74% of them were counted only once. The ten largest make up roughly a sixth of the sample.

V lost 4 bases and J lost 5 bases; the stretch between them is 8 bases long. Per the germline V gene, SGHVS is the CDR1 and FNYEAQ is the CDR2. The CDR3 spans 12 residues, from the cysteine through the phenylalanine. Just the 36-base CDR3 DNA is kept, in frame starting at base 1. The chain was built from TRBV7-6 and TRBJ1-2; a tentative D match to TRBD1 spans 6 bases. Sequences were obtained from PBMCs. The TCR originated in a middle-aged man in good health and CMV-seronegative. The nucleotide sequence is TGTGCCAGCAGCTCTCAGGGGTATGGCTACACCTTC. Its amino acids are CASSSQGYGYTF.